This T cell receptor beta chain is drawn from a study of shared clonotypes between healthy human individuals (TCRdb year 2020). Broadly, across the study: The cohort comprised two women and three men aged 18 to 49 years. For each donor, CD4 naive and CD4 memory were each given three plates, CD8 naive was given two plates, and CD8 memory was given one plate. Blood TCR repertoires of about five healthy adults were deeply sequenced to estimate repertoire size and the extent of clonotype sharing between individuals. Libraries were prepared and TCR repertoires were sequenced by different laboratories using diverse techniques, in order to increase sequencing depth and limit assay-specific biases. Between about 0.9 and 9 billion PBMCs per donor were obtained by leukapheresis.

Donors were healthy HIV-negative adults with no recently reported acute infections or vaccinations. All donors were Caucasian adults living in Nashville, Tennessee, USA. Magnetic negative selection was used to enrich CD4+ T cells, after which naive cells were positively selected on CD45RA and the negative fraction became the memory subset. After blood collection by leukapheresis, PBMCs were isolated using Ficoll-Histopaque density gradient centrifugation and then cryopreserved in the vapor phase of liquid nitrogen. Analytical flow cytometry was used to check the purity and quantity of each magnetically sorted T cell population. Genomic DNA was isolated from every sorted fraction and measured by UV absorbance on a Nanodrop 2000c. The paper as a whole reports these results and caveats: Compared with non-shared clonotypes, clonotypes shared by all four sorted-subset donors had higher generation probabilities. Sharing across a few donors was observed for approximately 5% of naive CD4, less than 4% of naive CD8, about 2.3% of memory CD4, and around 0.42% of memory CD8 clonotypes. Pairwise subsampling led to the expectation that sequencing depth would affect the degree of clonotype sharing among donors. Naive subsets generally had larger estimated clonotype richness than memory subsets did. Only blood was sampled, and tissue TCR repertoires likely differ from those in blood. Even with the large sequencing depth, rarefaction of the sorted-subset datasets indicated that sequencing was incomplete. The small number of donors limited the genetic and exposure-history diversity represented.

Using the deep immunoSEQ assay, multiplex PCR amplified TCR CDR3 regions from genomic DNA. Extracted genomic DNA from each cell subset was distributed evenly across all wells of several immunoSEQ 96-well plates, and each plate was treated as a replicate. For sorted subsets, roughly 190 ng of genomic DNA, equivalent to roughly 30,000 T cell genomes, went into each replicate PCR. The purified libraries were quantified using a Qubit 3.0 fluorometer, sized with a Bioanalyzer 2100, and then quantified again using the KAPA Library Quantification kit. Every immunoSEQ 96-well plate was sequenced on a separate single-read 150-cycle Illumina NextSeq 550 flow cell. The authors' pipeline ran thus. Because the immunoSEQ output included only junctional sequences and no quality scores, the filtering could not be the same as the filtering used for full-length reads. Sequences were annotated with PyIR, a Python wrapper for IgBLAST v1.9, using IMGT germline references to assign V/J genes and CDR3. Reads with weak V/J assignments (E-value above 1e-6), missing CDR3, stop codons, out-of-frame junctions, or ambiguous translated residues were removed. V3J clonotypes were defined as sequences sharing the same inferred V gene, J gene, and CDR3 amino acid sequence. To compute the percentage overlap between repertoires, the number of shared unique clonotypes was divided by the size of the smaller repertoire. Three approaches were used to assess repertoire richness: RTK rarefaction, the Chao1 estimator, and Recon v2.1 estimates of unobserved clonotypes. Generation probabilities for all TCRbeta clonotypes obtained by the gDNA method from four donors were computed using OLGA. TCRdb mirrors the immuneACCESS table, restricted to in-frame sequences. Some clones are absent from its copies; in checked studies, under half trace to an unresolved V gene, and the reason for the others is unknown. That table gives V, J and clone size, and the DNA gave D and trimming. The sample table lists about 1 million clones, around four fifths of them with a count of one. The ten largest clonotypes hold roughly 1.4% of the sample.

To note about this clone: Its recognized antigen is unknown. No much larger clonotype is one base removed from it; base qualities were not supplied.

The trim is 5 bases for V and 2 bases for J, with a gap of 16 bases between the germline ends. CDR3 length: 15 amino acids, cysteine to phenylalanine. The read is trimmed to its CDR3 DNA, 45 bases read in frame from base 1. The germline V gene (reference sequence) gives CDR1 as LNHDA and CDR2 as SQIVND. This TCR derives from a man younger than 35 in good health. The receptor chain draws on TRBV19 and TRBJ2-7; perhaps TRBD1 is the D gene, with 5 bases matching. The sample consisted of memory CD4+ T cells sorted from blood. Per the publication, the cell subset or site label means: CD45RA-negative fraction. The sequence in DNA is TGTGCCAGTAGTGCAAGAACAGGTGTCACCTACGAGCAGTACTTC. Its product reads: CASSARTGVTYEQYF.